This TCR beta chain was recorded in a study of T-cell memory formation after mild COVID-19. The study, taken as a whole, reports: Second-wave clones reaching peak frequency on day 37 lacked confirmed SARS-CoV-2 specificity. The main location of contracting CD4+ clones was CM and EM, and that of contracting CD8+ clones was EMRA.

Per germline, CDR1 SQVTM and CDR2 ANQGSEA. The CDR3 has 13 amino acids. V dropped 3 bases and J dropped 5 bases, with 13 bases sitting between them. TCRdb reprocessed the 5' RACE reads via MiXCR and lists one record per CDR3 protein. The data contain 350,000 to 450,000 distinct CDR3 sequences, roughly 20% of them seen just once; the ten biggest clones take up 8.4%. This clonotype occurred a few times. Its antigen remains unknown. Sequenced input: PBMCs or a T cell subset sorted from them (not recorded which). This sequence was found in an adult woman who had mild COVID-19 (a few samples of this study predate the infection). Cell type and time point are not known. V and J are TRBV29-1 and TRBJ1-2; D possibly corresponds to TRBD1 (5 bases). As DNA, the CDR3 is TGCAGCGTTGAGCCGCCAGGGTTTTATGGCTACACCTTC. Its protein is CSVEPPGFYGYTF.